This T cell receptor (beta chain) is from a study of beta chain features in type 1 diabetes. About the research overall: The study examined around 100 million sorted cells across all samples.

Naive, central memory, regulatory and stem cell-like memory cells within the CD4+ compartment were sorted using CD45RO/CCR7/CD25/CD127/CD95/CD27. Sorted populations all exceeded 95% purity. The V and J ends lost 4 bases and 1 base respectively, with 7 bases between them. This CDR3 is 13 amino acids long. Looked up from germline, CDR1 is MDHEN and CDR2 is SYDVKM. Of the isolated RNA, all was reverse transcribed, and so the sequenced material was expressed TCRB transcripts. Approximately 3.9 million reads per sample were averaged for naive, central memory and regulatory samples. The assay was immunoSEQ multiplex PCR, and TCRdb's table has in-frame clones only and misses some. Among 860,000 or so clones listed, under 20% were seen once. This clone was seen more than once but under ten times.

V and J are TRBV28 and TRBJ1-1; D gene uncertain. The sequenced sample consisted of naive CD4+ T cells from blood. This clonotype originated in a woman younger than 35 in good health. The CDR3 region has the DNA TGTGCCAGCAGTTCTACGCCGAACACTGAAGCTTTCTTT. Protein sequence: CASSSTPNTEAFF.